This TCR beta chain was sequenced in a study of response to subunit inactivated influenza vaccine. Study conclusions and caveats: The authors suggested that every seasonal influenza vaccination recruits few new T cells.

This clonotype was counted a few times. Its antigen is currently unknown. TCRdb recomputed calls from the RT-PCR reads with MiXCR, one row per CDR3 protein. Here the sample spans about 500,000 distinct CDR3 sequences, roughly 13% being singletons. Trimming cost V 1 base and J 5 bases, with 9 bases left between them. Per germline, CDR1 SEHNR and CDR2 FQNEAQ (reference sequence). The CDR3 contains 13 residues. The specimen comprised PBMCs from blood, sampled 40 to 50 days after vaccination. This TCR was recovered from a man in his forties or fifties who received an inactivated influenza vaccine. This chain connects TRBV7-9 to TRBJ2-7; D is unresolved. CDR3 sequence: CASSLVVLDEQYF. The CDR3 coding sequence is TGTGCCAGCAGCTTAGTCGTACTGGACGAGCAGTACTTC.